This note documents a single T cell receptor (beta chain) sequence. The source of the sample is a study of tumor-infiltrating lymphocytes in oesophageal squamous cell carcinoma. MiXCR, run by TCRdb on the PCR reads, gives a single entry per CDR3 protein. Of around 14,000 distinct CDR3 sequences listed, roughly 49% are singletons. CDR3 length: 15 residues. After removal of 5 bases from V and 4 bases from J, the junction contained 4 bases not matched to a gene. The germline V gene has CDR1 MNHEY and CDR2 SVGAGI. The clonotype was recovered from a male donor with esophageal squamous cell carcinoma. The material sequenced was esophageal tumor tissue. This chain connects TRBV6-5 to TRBJ2-3, with 12 bases fitting TRBD2. The CDR3 region is CASSRLAGVPDTQYF. Written as DNA, the CDR3 is TGTGCCAGCAGTCGACTAGCGGGAGTACCAGATACGCAGTATTTT.